This TCR beta chain stems from a study of blood T cell repertoires in COVID-19. Germline lookup yields CDR1 LGHNA and CDR2 YSLEER. V was cut by 1 base and J by 2 bases, with 19 bases left in between. CDR3 length: 18 amino acids. The method was immunoSEQ multiplex PCR; TCRdb's version includes in-frame clones alone and lacks a portion of them. This table has hundreds of thousands of clones, under 95% appearing once. Cohorts were determined from participant-reported clinical history. The chain employs TRBV4-3 and TRBJ2-3; tentatively, D is TRBD2 (6 bases). The receptor was isolated from a young woman who had recovered from COVID-19. The sample consisted of PBMCs or T cells enriched from blood (not recorded which). The CDR3 region has the DNA TGCGCCAGCAGCCAAGGTCCCTCCGGGACTCCCGACACAGATACGCAGTATTTT. It encodes CASSQGPSGTPDTDTQYF.